Following are 14 T cell receptor beta chains from one sample sequenced in a study of CD8+ T cells in alopecia areata. Indicated treatment: oral pan-JAK inhibitor, 5-10 mg twice daily. Following RNA extraction, reverse transcription yielded cDNA that acted as the sequencing template. Profiling relied on immunoSEQ multiplex PCR, and the TCRdb table lists in-frame clones only, not all of them. The sample consists of about 250,000 clones, approximately 60% of them appearing once. Sequencing used CD4+ T cells sorted from blood, obtained around week 54, from a patient treated with tofacitinib. These receptors came from a human donor with alopecia areata.

This sequence joins TRBV29-1 and TRBJ2-1, with 7 positions matching TRBD2. The CDR3 loop spans 14 amino acids. Unmatched junction bases numbered 12, after V lost 7 bases and J lost 6 bases. Germline V lookup: CDR1 SQVTM, CDR2 ANQGSEA. CDR3 amino acids: CSAGRGIGINEQFF. For the CDR3, the DNA is TGCAGCGCTGGGCGGGGGATCGGTATCAATGAGCAGTTCTTC.

The V call is TRBV29-1, the J call TRBJ2-5; 9 positions match TRBD1. With 2 bases clipped from V and 5 bases from J, the junction kept 3 bases outside the gene matches. Germline V gene lookup returns CDR1 SQVTM and CDR2 ANQGSEA. The CDR3 spans 13 residues. The CDR3 sequence is CSVEYDRGETQYF. CDR3 bases: TGCAGCGTTGAATACGACAGGGGGGAGACCCAGTACTTC.

V and J are TRBV30 and TRBJ1-5; no reliable D call. From germline, CDR1 is GTSNPN and CDR2 SVGIG (reference sequence). The CDR3 totals 13 residues. V gave up 3 bases and J gave up 2 bases, with 8 bases separating them. CDR3: CAWSQVGNQPQHF. The CDR3 bases are TGTGCCTGGAGCCAGGTGGGCAATCAGCCCCAGCATTTT.

The chain uses TRBV29-1 and TRBJ2-1; maybe TRBD2 (6 bases). V lost 8 bases and J lost 9, with 11 bases in between. CDR1 is SQVTM and CDR2 is ANQGSEA in the germline V gene. This CDR3 spans 10 amino acids. CDR3 amino acids: CSSGGAEQFF. The DNA of the CDR3 is TGCAGCTCCGGCGGGGCTGAGCAGTTCTTC.

This clone came up a few times. The chain carries TRBV18 and TRBJ1-3; D ambiguous. Deletions cut 4 bases from V and 1 base from J, with 8 bases between. Germline CDR1 KGHSH, CDR2 LQKENI. The CDR3 covers 14 residues. CDR3 region: CASSRQTSGNTIYF. CDR3 sequence (DNA): TGTGCCAGCTCACGACAAACATCTGGAAACACCATATATTTT.

The gene calls are TRBV30 and TRBJ1-2, with D uncertain. This CDR3 comprises 13 residues. The germline V gene encodes CDR1 GTSNPN and CDR2 SVGIG (reference sequence). The V end lost 2 bases, the J end lost 4 bases, and 11 bases lay between the germline ends. The CDR3: CAWSSGSAYGYTF. The DNA for the CDR3 is TGTGCCTGGAGTTCGGGTTCCGCCTATGGCTACACCTTC.

The rearrangement links TRBV29-1 to TRBJ2-5, with D possibly matching TRBD2 (7 bases). The CDR3 is 11 residues long. The V end lost 6 bases, the J end lost 5 bases, and 10 bases lay between the germline ends. Per germline, CDR1 SQVTM and CDR2 ANQGSEA. The CDR3 DNA is TGCAGCGTCGGGGGGCTCGAGACCCAGTACTTC. It is translated as CSVGGLETQYF.

This clone was observed once. The J gene is TRBJ1-6, the V gene TRBV10-2; 8 nucleotides match TRBD1. CDR1 and CDR2 (germline): WSHSY, SAAADI. The ends lost 2 bases at V and 7 bases at J; junction bases unmatched: 4. There are 15 residues in the CDR3. In DNA, the CDR3 is TGCGCCAGCAGTGAGACAGGGGGATTCAATTCACCCCTCCACTTT. This sequence encodes CASSETGGFNSPLHF.

The chain has TRBV7-2 and TRBJ2-1; the match to TRBD2 covers 9 bases. With V trimmed by 1 base and J by 9 bases, 7 bases remained unmatched. The CDR3 is made up of 15 amino acids. Looked up from germline, CDR1 is SGHTA and CDR2 is FQGNSA. This CDR3 is CASSLGPSGEGEQFF. The CDR3 DNA sequence: TGTGCCAGCAGCTTAGGGCCTAGCGGGGAAGGTGAGCAGTTCTTC.

This clone came up once. V and J are TRBV6-6 and TRBJ2-5; no clear D. V was trimmed by 10 bases and J by 5 bases, leaving 17 bases between them. The CDR3 totals 13 residues. In germline, CDR1 is MNHNY, CDR2 SVGAGI (reference sequence). CDR3 sequence reads: CATLQRLRETQYF. The CDR3 DNA follows: TGTGCCACCCTGCAACGGTTGCGGGAGACCCAGTACTTC.

This chain uses TRBV25-1 with TRBJ2-7; D possibly matches TRBD1 or TRBD2 (5 bases each). The CDR3 runs 14 residues. The V and J ends lost 6 bases and 3 bases respectively, with 15 bases between them. Germline V gene sequence: CDR1 MGHDK, CDR2 SYGVNS. This CDR3 reads CASSLSRGVYEQYF. The CDR3 coding sequence is TGTGCCAGCAGCCTCAGTAGAGGGGTCTACGAGCAGTACTTC.

V and J are TRBV29-1 and TRBJ1-3; D not resolved. CDR1 is SQVTM and CDR2 is ANQGSEA in the germline V gene. The CDR3 consists of 13 residues. Trimming pared 5 bases from V and 2 bases from J, leaving 10 bases between. The CDR3 sequence is CSVTAYPGNTIYF. Written as DNA, the CDR3 is TGCAGCGTTACCGCTTACCCTGGAAACACCATATATTTT. The full variable domain, its missing parts supplied by reference TRBV29-1 and TRBJ1-3, is SAVISQKPSRDICQRGTSLTIQCQVDSQVTMMFWYRQQPGQSLTLIATANQGSEATYESGFVIDKFPISRPNLTFSTLTVSNMSPEDSSIYLCSVTAYPGNTIYFGEGSWLTVV.

The genes are TRBV30 and TRBJ2-7; no reliable D call. Between the trimmed V and J ends, which lost 4 bases and 7 bases, there was a span of 17 bases. The germline V gene encodes CDR1 GTSNPN and CDR2 SVGIG (reference sequence). The CDR3 totals 13 residues. The CDR3 reads CAWTMTKWGEQYF. The DNA of the CDR3 is TGTGCCTGGACTATGACGAAGTGGGGAGAGCAGTACTTC.

This chain links TRBV29-1 with TRBJ1-2; a possible D gene is TRBD1 (6 bases). This CDR3 is 12 amino acids long. The V and J ends lost 7 bases and 2 bases respectively, with 11 bases between them. Germline V gene lookup returns CDR1 SQVTM and CDR2 ANQGSEA. This CDR3 is CSAAGVNYGYTF. CDR3 nucleotide sequence: TGCAGCGCCGCAGGGGTAAACTATGGCTACACCTTC.